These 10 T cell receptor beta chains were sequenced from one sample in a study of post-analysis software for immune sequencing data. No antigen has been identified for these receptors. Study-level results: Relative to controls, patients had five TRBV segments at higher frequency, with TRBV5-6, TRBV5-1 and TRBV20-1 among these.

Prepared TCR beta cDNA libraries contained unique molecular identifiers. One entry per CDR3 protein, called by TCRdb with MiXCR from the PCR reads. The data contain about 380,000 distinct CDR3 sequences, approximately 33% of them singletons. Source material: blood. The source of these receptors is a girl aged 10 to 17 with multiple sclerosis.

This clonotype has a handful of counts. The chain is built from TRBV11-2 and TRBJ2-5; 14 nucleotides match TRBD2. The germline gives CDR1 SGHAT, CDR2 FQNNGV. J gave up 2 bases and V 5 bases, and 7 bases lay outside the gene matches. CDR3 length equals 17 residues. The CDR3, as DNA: TGTGCCAGCAGCGGGCGACTAGCGGGGGGGATACAAGAGACCCAGTACTTC. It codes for CASSGRLAGGIQETQYF.

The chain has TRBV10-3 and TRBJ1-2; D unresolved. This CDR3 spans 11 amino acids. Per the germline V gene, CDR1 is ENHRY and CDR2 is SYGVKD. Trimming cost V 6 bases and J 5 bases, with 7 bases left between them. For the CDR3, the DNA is TGTGCCATCAGAGGGCTTTATGGCTACACCTTC. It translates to CAIRGLYGYTF.

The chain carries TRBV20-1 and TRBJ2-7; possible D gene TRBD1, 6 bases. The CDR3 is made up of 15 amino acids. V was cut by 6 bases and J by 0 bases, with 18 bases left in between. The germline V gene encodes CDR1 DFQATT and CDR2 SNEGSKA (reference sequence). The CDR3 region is CSAPKAGALSYEQYF. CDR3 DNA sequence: TGCAGTGCCCCCAAAGCAGGGGCCCTCTCCTACGAGCAGTACTTC.

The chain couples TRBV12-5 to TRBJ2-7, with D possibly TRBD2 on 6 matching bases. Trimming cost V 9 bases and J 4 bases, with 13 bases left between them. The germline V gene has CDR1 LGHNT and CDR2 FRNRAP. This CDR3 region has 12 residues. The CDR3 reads CASLGAGYEQYF. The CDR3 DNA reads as TGTGCTAGCCTCGGGGCGGGGTACGAGCAGTACTTC.

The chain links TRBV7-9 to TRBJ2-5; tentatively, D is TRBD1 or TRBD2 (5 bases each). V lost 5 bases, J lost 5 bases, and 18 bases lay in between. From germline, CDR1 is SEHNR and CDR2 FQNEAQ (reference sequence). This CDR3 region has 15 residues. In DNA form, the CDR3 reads TGTGCCAGCAGCCCTTCCGAGGGGCCGTGGGAGACCCAGTACTTC. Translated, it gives CASSPSEGPWETQYF.

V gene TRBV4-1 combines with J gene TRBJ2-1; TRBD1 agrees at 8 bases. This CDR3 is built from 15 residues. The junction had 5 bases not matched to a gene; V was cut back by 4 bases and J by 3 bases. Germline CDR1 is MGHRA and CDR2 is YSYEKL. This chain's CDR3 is CASSRPGQDYNEQFF. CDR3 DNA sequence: TGCGCCAGCAGCCGGCCGGGACAGGACTACAATGAGCAGTTCTTC.

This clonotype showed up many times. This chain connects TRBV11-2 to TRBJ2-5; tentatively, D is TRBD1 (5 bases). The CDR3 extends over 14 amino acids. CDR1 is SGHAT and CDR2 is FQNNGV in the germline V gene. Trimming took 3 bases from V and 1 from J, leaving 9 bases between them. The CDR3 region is CASSLGPAQETQYF. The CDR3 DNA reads TGTGCCAGCAGCTTGGGGCCAGCCCAAGAGACCCAGTACTTC.

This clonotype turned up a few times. The CDR3 region is CASSIIGVGEQFF. The DNA of the CDR3 is TGTGCCAGCAGCATCATTGGAGTGGGTGAGCAGTTCTTC. The rearrangement joins TRBV12-3 or TRBV12-4 to TRBJ2-1, with D unclear. There are 13 residues in the CDR3. The V end was cut by 6 bases, the J end by 9 bases, with 15 bases between.

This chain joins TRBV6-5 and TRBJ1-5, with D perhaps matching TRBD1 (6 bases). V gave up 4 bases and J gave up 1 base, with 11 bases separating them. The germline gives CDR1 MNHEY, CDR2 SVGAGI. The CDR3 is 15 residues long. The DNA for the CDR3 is TGTGCCAGCAGTTCAGGGGAATGGAGCAATCAGCCCCAGCATTTT. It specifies CASSSGEWSNQPQHF.

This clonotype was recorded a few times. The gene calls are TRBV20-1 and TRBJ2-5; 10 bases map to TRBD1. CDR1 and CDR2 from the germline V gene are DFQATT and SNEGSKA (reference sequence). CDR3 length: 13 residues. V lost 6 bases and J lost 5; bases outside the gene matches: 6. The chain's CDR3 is CSADRGQEETQYF. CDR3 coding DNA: TGCAGTGCAGACAGGGGGCAGGAGGAGACCCAGTACTTC.